The 21 T cell receptor beta chains below come from one sample, sequenced in a study of shared clonotypes between healthy human individuals. Produced via immunoSEQ multiplex PCR; TCRdb's table is partial and in-frame only. The sample includes around 2.1 million clones, under 97% of them seen just once. The material sequenced was naive CD4+ T cells sorted from blood. Regarding subset: CD45RA+ positively selected. These receptors originate from a man aged 18 to 29 in good health.

The chain uses TRBV27 and TRBJ2-7; D remains ambiguous. With 6 bases removed from V and 2 bases from J, the gap between germline ends came to 20 bases. The CDR3 spans 16 residues. Germline CDR1 reads MNHEY; CDR2 reads SMNVEV (reference sequence). CDR3: CASSRVVSPGTYEQYF. The DNA of the CDR3 is TGTGCCAGCAGCCGGGTAGTATCCCCTGGAACCTACGAGCAGTACTTC.

V gene TRBV28 combines with J gene TRBJ1-2; perhaps TRBD1 as D (5 bases). Between the trimmed V and J ends, which lost 2 bases and 1 base, there was a span of 11 bases. The CDR3 runs to 15 residues. Germline loops: CDR1 MDHEN, CDR2 SYDVKM. CDR3: CASSLPSDSNYGYTF. The CDR3 DNA follows: TGTGCCAGCAGTTTACCATCTGACAGTAACTATGGCTACACCTTC.

The rearrangement joins TRBV7-3 to TRBJ2-7; D is unclear. V was cut by 1 base and J by 7 bases, with 11 bases left in between. The CDR3 sequence is 13 residues long. The V gene's germline CDR1 is SGHTA and CDR2 FQGTGA. CDR3: CASSLNSAGEQYF. The CDR3 DNA reads as TGTGCCAGCAGCTTAAACAGTGCTGGTGAGCAGTACTTC.

On this clone: Within the sample, other DNA sequences also encode this same CDR3. V and J are TRBV7-9 and TRBJ1-1, with TRBD1 identical over 7 bases. V was pared by 2 bases and J by 1 base, with 1 base of the junction left unmatched. The CDR3 covers 14 residues. CDR1 SEHNR and CDR2 FQNEAQ come from the germline V gene (reference sequence). In nucleotides, the CDR3 is TGTGCCAGCAGCTTAAGGGACAGGAACACTGAAGCTTTCTTT. This translates into CASSLRDRNTEAFF.

This chain links TRBV28 with TRBJ1-2; TRBD1 agrees at 7 bases. CDR1 and CDR2 from the germline V gene are MDHEN and SYDVKM. CDR3 length equals 17 residues. The ends lost 5 bases at V and 3 bases at J; junction bases unmatched: 15. The CDR3 region has the DNA TGTGCCAGCAGTGAGGCCGGGACAGTTTACGTGGACTATGGCTACACCTTC. As protein: CASSEAGTVYVDYGYTF.

V and J are TRBV6-6 and TRBJ2-7; the match to TRBD2 covers 13 bases. Looked up from germline, CDR1 is MNHNY and CDR2 is SVGAGI (reference sequence). This CDR3 contains 15 residues. V trimming: 6 bases; J trimming: 2 bases; junction bases outside the gene matches: 4. CDR3 DNA sequence: TGTGCCAGCAGACGACTAGCGGGGGGAACCTACGAGCAGTACTTC. Protein sequence: CASRRLAGGTYEQYF.

The V gene is TRBV10-3, the J gene TRBJ1-3; TRBD1 matches at 9 bases. The germline CDR1 and CDR2 sequences are ENHRY and SYGVKD. This CDR3 has 12 residues. J was trimmed by 7 bases and V by 7 bases; bases with no gene match: 2. The CDR3 is CAIMGQGNTIYF. The CDR3 bases are TGTGCCATCATGGGACAGGGTAACACCATATATTTT.

The chain joins TRBV7-2 to TRBJ2-2; TRBD2 might be the D (5 bases). The CDR3 has 16 residues. Between the trimmed V and J ends, which lost 5 bases and 0 bases, there was a span of 13 bases. Germline V lookup: CDR1 SGHTA, CDR2 FQGNSA. The CDR3 DNA is TGTGCCAGCAGCAGGGAGCTGCGCCCGAACACCGGGGAGCTGTTTTTT. Encoded protein: CASSRELRPNTGELFF.

The rearrangement links TRBV5-6 to TRBJ1-1, with D possibly TRBD1 on 5 matching bases. V gave up 4 bases and J gave up 10 bases, with 14 bases separating them. Germline CDR1 reads SGHDT; CDR2 reads YYEEEE. The CDR3 is 12 amino acids. The CDR3 DNA follows: TGTGCCAGCAGCCCAAACGGGGGATCAGCTTTCTTT. This sequence encodes CASSPNGGSAFF.

The V gene is TRBV5-8, the J gene TRBJ1-1, with D unclear. CDR1 is SGHTS, CDR2 YDEGEE, per germline. There are 16 residues in the CDR3. Deletions cut 4 bases from V and 0 bases from J, with 16 bases between. CDR3: CASSLRGARMNTEAFF. CDR3 nucleotides: TGTGCCAGCAGCCTGCGGGGAGCTCGAATGAACACTGAAGCTTTCTTT.

About this clone: The sample contains more than one DNA sequence encoding this CDR3. This CDR3 reads CAISDGRSSYEQYF. The CDR3 nucleotides read TGTGCCATCAGTGATGGGAGGAGCTCCTACGAGCAGTACTTC. V gene TRBV10-3 combines with J gene TRBJ2-7; tentatively, D is TRBD2 (6 bases). V lost 3 bases to trimming and J lost 0 bases, with 9 bases between them. The CDR3 has 14 residues. CDR1 and CDR2 from the germline V gene are ENHRY and SYGVKD.

The chain recombines TRBV10-3 with TRBJ1-5, with D uncertain. The CDR3 sequence is 14 residues long. V gave up 0 bases and J gave up 12 bases, with 15 bases separating them. Germline assignment: CDR1 ENHRY and CDR2 SYGVKD. The DNA of the CDR3 is TGTGCCATCAGTGAGTCGGTCCTCTCTATGGACCAGCATTTT. Translation: CAISESVLSMDQHF.

This clone was recorded once. V is TRBV28 and J is TRBJ2-7; the D gene is possibly TRBD2 (7 bases). CDR1 is MDHEN and CDR2 is SYDVKM in the germline V gene. There are 13 residues in the CDR3. V was shortened by 8 bases and J by 3 bases, with 14 bases between the two germline ends. CDR3 amino acids: CASASGTYYEQYF. DNA for the CDR3: TGTGCCAGCGCAAGCGGGACATACTACGAGCAGTACTTC.

Turning to this clone: Other DNA variants within this sample encode the same CDR3. V usage is TRBV5-4 and J usage is TRBJ2-7; TRBD1 aligns across 8 bases. The V gene's germline CDR1 is SGHNT and CDR2 YYREEE (reference sequence). The CDR3 totals 12 residues. The V and J ends lost 4 bases and 6 bases, in that order; junction bases with no gene match: 3. This CDR3 is CASSPDRGEQYF. Written as DNA, the CDR3 is TGTGCCAGCAGCCCAGACAGGGGCGAGCAGTACTTC.

This clone appeared a single time. The chain links TRBV5-5 to TRBJ2-7, with D perhaps matching TRBD1 (7 bases). The CDR3 has 13 residues. Per germline, CDR1 SGHKS and CDR2 YYEKEE (reference sequence). The V end lost 3 bases, the J end lost 7 bases, and 14 bases lay between the germline ends. Here the CDR3 DNA reads TGTGCCAGCAGCTGGCAGACAGGGAGGGAGCAGTACTTC. Translated, it gives CASSWQTGREQYF.

This clone was counted once. This chain joins TRBV9 and TRBJ1-2; TRBD1 agrees at 8 bases. The trim removed 3 bases at V and 4 bases at J, leaving 8 bases unmatched. CDR1 and CDR2 from the germline V gene are SGDLS and YYNGEE. CDR3 length: 15 residues. The CDR3 DNA sequence: TGTGCCAGCAGCGAAGGGCAGGGGGCTAGCTATGGCTACACCTTC. Amino acid sequence: CASSEGQGASYGYTF.

This rearrangement joins TRBV7-2 to TRBJ2-1; D remains ambiguous. The CDR3 contains 14 residues. Germline CDR1 reads SGHTA; CDR2 reads FQGNSA. Trimming shortened V by 3 bases and J by 2 bases, and 8 bases separated the two germline ends. DNA for the CDR3: TGTGCCAGCAGCTTGGTACTCCCCTACAATGAGCAGTTCTTC. It codes for CASSLVLPYNEQFF.

The V gene is TRBV30, the J gene TRBJ2-7; D may correspond to TRBD1 or TRBD2 (5 bases each). The CDR3 is made up of 14 amino acids. Trimming removed 8 bases at V and 0 bases at J, with 17 bases between. Germline V gene sequence: CDR1 GTSNPN, CDR2 SVGIG (reference sequence). CDR3 residues: CAGGRRRYSYEQYF. CDR3 DNA sequence: TGTGCCGGGGGTCGACGGAGGTACTCCTACGAGCAGTACTTC.

The V call is TRBV5-4, the J call TRBJ2-7; 11 bases map to TRBD2. The CDR3 spans 15 residues. Germline CDR1 is SGHNT and CDR2 is YYREEE (reference sequence). J lost 4 bases, V lost 0 bases, and 3 bases had no gene match. The CDR3 sequence is CASSLEASGRYEQYF. The CDR3 DNA sequence: TGTGCCAGCAGCTTGGAGGCTAGCGGGAGGTACGAGCAGTACTTC.

Comments on this clone: The sample contains more than one DNA sequence encoding this CDR3. This chain uses TRBV6-5 with TRBJ2-5; D call uncertain. Germline CDR1 is MNHEY and CDR2 is SVGAGI. The CDR3 loop spans 11 amino acids. V shed 5 bases and J shed 5 bases, with 6 bases lying between them. For the CDR3, the DNA is TGTGCCAGCAGTGCCTTGGAGACCCAGTACTTC. It encodes CASSALETQYF.

This clone appeared a single time. J is TRBJ1-6 and V is TRBV7-8; weak D call: TRBD1 (5 bases). The V gene lost 1 base and the J gene lost 6 bases, with 10 bases spanning the gap. Germline V gene data show CDR1 as SGHVS and CDR2 as FQNEAQ. CDR3 length: 15 amino acids. DNA of the CDR3: TGTGCCAGCAGCTTAGTGGCCAGGGTTAATTCACCCCTCCACTTT. Protein product: CASSLVARVNSPLHF.